This section outlines one TCR beta chain sequence together with its context. PCR amplification relied on 60 Vbeta primers (plus 13 Jbeta primers). Using immunoSEQ multiplex PCR, the repertoire was profiled, and TCRdb retains in-frame clones only, with some absent. The sample holds some 180,000 clones, more than 75% seen once. This sample is drawn from a study of cytomegalovirus exposure and HLA in healthy donors. Trimming at V came to 6 bases and at J to 9 bases, leaving 5 bases not matched to a gene. Germline-derived CDR1 and CDR2 are PRHDT and FYEKMQ (reference sequence). The CDR3 has 12 residues. Sequenced material: PBMCs. The V gene is TRBV13, the J gene TRBJ1-1; 9 positions agree with TRBD1. The receptor comes from a girl in the first two years of life in good health and CMV-seronegative. The chain's CDR3 is CASSPGQGKAFF. The CDR3, as DNA: TGTGCCAGCAGTCCAGGACAGGGGAAAGCTTTCTTT.